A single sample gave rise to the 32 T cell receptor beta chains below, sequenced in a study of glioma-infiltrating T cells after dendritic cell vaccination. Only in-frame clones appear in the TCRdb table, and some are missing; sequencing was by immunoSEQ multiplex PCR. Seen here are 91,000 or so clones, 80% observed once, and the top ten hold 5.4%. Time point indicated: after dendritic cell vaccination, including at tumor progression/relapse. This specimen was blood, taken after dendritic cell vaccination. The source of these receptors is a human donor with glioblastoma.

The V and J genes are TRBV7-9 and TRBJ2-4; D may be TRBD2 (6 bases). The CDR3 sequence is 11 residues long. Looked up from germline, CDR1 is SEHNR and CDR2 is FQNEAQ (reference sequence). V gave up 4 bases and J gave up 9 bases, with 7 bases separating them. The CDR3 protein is CASSSGSIQYF. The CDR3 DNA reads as TGTGCCAGCAGCTCCGGGAGCATTCAGTACTTC.

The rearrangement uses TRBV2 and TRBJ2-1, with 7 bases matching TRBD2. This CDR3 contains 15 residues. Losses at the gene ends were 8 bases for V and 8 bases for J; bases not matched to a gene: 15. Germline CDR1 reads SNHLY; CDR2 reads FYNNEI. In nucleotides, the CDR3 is TGTGCCAGCGTGGCCCCGGGACTACCACGGGATGAGCAGTTCTTC. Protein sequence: CASVAPGLPRDEQFF. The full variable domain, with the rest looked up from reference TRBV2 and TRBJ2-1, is EPEVTQTPSHQVTQMGQEVILRCVPISNHLYFYWYRQILGQKVEFLVSFYNNEISEKSEIFDDQFSVERPDGSNFTLKIRSTKLEDSAMYFCASVAPGLPRDEQFFGPGTRLTVL.

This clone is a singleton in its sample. CDR3: CASSERQGWSDTQYF. In DNA, the CDR3 is TGTGCCAGCAGTGAACGACAGGGGTGGTCAGATACGCAGTATTTT. The rearrangement joins TRBV25-1 to TRBJ2-3; 8 nucleotides match TRBD1. The CDR3 length is 15 residues. Losses at the gene ends were 2 bases for V and 4 bases for J; bases not matched to a gene: 5. Germline V gene lookup returns CDR1 MGHDK and CDR2 SYGVNS.

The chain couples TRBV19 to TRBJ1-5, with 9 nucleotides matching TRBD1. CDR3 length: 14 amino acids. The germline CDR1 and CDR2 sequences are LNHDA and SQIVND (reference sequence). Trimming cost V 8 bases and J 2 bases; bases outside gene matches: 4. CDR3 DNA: TGTGCCAGTTCCTGGACAGGGGGCAATCAGCCCCAGCATTTT. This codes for CASSWTGGNQPQHF. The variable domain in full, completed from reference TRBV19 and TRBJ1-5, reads DGGITQSPKYLFRKEGQNVTLSCEQNLNHDAMYWYRQDPGQGLRLIYYSQIVNDFQKGDIAEGYSVSREKKESFPLTVTSAQKNPTAFYLCASSWTGGNQPQHFGDGTRLSIL.

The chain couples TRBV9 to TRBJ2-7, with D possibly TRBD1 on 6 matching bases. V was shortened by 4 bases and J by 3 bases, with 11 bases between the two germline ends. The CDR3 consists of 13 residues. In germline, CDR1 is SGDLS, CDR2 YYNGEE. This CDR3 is CASSPTGNYEQYF. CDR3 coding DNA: TGTGCCAGCAGCCCAACAGGGAACTACGAGCAGTACTTC.

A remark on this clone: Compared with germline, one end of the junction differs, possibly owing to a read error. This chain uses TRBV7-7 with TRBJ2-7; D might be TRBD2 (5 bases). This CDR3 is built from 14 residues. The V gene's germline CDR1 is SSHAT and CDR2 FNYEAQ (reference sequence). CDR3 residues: CASSLGRGDYEQYF. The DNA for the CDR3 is TGTGCTAGCAGCTTAGGTCGGGGAGACTACGAGCAGTACTTC.

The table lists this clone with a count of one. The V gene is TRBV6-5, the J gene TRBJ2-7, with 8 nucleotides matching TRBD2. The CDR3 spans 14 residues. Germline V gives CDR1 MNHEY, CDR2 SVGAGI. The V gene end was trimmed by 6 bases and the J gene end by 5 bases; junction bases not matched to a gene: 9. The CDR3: CASRTPGTRNEQYF. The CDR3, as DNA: TGTGCCAGCAGAACACCGGGGACTAGAAACGAGCAGTACTTC.

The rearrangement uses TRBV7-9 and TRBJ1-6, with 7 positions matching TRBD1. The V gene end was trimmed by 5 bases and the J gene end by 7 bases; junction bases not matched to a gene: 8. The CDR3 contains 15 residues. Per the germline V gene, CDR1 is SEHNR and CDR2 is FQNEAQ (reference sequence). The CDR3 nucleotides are TGTGCCAGCAGCCCTAGACAGGGAAACAATTCACCCCTCCACTTT. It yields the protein CASSPRQGNNSPLHF.

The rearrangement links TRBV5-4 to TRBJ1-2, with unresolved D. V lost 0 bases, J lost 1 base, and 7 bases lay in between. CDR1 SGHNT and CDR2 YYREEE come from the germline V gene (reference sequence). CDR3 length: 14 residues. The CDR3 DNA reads TGTGCCAGCAGCTTGGACAGTATTAACTATGGCTACACCTTC. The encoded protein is CASSLDSINYGYTF.

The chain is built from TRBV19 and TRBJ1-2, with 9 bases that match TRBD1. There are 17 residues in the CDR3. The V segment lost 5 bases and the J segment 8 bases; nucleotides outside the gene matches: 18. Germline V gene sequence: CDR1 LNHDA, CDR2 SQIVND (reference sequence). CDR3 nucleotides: TGTGCCAGTAGTCCTTCCGGGACAGGGCCCGCAATACGAGGCTACACCTTC. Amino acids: CASSPSGTGPAIRGYTF.

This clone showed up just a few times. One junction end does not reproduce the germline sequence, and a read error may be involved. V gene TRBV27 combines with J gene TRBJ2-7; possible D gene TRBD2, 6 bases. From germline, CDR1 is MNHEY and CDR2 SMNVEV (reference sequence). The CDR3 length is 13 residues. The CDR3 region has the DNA TGTGCCAGCAGTTACCCTGGCGGGACCGAGAAGTACTTC. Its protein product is CASSYPGGTEKYF.

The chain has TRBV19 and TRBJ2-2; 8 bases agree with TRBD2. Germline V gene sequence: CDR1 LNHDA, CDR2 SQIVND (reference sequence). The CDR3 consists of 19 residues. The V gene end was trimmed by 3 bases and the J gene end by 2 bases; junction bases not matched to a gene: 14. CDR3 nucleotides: TGTGCCAGTAGTATCCCCGGGGGTAGCGGGGTCCCAAACACCGGGGAGCTGTTTTTT. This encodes CASSIPGGSGVPNTGELFF.

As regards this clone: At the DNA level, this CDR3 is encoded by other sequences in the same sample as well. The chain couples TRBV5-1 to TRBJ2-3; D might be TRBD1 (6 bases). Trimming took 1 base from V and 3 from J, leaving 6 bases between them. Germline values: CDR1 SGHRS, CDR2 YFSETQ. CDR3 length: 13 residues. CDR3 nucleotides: TGCGCCAGCAGCTTGACAGGGACAGATACGCAGTATTTT. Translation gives CASSLTGTDTQYF.

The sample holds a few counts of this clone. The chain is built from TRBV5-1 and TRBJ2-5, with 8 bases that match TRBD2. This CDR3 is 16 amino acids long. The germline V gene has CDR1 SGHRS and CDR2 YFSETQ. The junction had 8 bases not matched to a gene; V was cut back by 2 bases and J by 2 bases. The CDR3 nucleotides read TGCGCCAGCAGCTTTGGGACTGGCGGGGGGCAAGAGACCCAGTACTTC. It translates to CASSFGTGGGQETQYF.

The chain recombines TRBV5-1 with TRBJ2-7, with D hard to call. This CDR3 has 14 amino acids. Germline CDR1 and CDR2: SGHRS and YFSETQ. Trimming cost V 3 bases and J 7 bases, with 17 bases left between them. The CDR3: CASSSVALTGEQYF. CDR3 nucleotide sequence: TGCGCCAGCAGCTCCGTGGCCCTAACCGGGGAGCAGTACTTC. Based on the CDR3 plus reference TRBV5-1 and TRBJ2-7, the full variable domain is KAGVTQTPRYLIKTRGQQVTLSCSPISGHRSVSWYQQTPGQGLQFLFEYFSETQRNKGNFPGRFSGRQFSNSRSEMNVSTLELGDSALYLCASSSVALTGEQYFGPGTRLTVT.

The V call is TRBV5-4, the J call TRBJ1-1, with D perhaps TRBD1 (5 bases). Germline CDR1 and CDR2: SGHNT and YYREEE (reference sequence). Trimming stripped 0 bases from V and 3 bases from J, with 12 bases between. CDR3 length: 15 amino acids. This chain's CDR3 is CASSLGARADTEAFF. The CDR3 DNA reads TGTGCCAGCAGCTTGGGTGCCAGGGCGGACACTGAAGCTTTCTTT. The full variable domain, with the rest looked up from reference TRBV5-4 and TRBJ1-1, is ETGVTQSPTHLIKTRGQQVTLRCSSQSGHNTVSWYQQALGQGPQFIFQYYREEENGRGNFPPRFSGLQFPNYSSELNVNALELDDSALYLCASSLGARADTEAFFGQGTRLTVV.

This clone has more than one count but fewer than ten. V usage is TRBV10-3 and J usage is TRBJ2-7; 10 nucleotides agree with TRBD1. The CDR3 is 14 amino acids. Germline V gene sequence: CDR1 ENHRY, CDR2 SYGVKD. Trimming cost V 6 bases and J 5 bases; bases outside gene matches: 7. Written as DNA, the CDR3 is TGTGCCATCAGATACCGGGACAGGGGAAACGAGCAGTACTTC. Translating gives CAIRYRDRGNEQYF.

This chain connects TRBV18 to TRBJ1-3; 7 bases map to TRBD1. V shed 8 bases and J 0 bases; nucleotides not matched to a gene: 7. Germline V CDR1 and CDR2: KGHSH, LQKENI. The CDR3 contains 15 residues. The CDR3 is CASPGTVSSGNTIYF. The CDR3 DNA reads TGTGCCAGCCCTGGGACAGTAAGCTCTGGAAACACCATATATTTT.

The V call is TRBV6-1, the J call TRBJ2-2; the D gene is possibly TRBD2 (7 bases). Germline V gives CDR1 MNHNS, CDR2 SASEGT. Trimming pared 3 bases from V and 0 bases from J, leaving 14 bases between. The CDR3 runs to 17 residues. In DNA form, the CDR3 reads TGTGCCAGCAGTGAGTCCACGGGGGGCGCGAACACCGGGGAGCTGTTTTTT. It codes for CASSESTGGANTGELFF.

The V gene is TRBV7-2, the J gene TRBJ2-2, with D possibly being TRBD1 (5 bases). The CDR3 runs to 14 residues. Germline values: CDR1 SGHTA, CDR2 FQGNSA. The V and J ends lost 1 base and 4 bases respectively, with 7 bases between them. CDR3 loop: CASSLETVTGELFF. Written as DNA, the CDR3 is TGTGCCAGCAGCTTAGAGACAGTCACCGGGGAGCTGTTTTTT.

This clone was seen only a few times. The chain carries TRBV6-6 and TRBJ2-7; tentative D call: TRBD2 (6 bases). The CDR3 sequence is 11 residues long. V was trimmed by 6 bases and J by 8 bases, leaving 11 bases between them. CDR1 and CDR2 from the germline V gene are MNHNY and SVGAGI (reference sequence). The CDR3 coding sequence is TGTGCCAGCAGCCCCGGCGGGAAGCAGTACTTC. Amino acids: CASSPGGKQYF.

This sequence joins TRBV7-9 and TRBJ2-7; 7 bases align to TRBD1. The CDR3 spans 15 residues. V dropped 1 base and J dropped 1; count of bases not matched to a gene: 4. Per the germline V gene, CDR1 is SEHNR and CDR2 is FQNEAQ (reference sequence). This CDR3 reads CASSLVQGTSYEQYF. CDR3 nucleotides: TGTGCCAGCAGCTTAGTACAGGGGACATCCTACGAGCAGTACTTC.

In nucleotides, the CDR3 is TGTGCCAGCAGCTTTCCCAGGTCCTACGAGCAGTACTTC. Its protein product is CASSFPRSYEQYF. This rearrangement joins TRBV7-8 to TRBJ2-7; D gene unclear. Deletions cut 3 bases from V and 1 base from J, with 7 bases between. The CDR3 sequence is 13 residues long. In germline, CDR1 is SGHVS, CDR2 FQNEAQ.

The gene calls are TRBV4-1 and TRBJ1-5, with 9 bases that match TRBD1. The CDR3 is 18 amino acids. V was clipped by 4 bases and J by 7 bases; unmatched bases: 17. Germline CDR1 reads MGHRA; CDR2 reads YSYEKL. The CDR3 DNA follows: TGCGCCAGCAGCCCAGAACAGGGGGCCAAGGTCATTAGCCAGCCCCAGCATTTT. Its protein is CASSPEQGAKVISQPQHF.

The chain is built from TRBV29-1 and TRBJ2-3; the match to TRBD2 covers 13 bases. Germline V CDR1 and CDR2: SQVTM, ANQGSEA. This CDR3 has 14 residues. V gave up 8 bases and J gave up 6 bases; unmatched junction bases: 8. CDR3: CSLGLAGRVDTQYF. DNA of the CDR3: TGCAGCTTGGGACTAGCGGGGAGGGTCGATACGCAGTATTTT.

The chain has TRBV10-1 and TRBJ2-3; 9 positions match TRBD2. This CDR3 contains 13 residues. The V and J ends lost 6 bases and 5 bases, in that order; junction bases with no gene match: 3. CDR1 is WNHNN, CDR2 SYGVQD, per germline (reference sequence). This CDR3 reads CASRAGGQDTQYF. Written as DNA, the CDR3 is TGCGCCAGCAGGGCGGGGGGGCAAGATACGCAGTATTTT.

This CDR3 is CASSLNGVYDYGYTF. Here the CDR3 DNA reads TGTGCCAGCAGCTTGAACGGGGTCTATGACTATGGCTACACCTTC. The gene calls are TRBV28 and TRBJ1-2; no definite D call. This CDR3 spans 15 amino acids. Trimming took 6 bases from V and 3 from J, leaving 17 bases between them. Germline lookup yields CDR1 MDHEN and CDR2 SYDVKM.

This CDR3 reads CASSKQVSQDTEAFF. In DNA form, the CDR3 reads TGTGCCAGCAGCAAGCAGGTAAGTCAGGACACTGAAGCTTTCTTT. The chain couples TRBV21-1 to TRBJ1-1; the table calls TRBD1, which could not be checked here. TRBV21-1 counts as a pseudogene. This CDR3 has 15 amino acids.

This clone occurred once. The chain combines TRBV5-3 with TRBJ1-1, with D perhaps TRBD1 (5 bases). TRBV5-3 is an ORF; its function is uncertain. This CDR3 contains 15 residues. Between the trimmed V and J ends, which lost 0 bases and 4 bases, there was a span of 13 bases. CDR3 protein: CARSLEAGSCTEAFF. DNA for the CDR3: TGTGCCAGAAGCTTGGAGGCAGGGTCGTGCACTGAAGCTTTCTTT.

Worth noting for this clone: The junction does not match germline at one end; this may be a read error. The DNA of the CDR3 is TGCGCCAGCAGCAAAGAGGCGGGGAGCTCCTACAATGAGCAGTTCTTC. This sequence encodes CASSKEAGSSYNEQFF. The J gene is TRBJ2-1, the V gene TRBV4-1, with D maybe TRBD2 (6 bases). This CDR3 region has 16 residues. Germline values: CDR1 MGHRA, CDR2 YSYEKL.

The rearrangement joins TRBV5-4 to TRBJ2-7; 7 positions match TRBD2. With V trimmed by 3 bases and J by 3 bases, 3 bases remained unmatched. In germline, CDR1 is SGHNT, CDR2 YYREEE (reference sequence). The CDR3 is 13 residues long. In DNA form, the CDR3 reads TGTGCCAGCAGCTCCAGCGGGAACTACGAGCAGTACTTC. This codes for CASSSSGNYEQYF.

The CDR3 loop is CATQEISGQGLYEQYF. The CDR3 coding sequence is TGTGCCACACAAGAAATTTCGGGACAGGGGCTCTACGAGCAGTACTTC. The chain recombines TRBV2 with TRBJ2-7; 10 positions agree with TRBD1. V was clipped by 10 bases and J by 3 bases; unmatched bases: 15. Looked up from germline, CDR1 is SNHLY and CDR2 is FYNNEI. This CDR3 contains 16 residues.